This T cell receptor (beta chain) is from a study of blood T cell repertoires in COVID-19. Data came from immunoSEQ multiplex PCR; TCRdb stores just in-frame clones and leaves some out. The repertoire holds 110,000 to 150,000 clones, with more than 75% as singletons. The sequencing input was peripheral blood. This clonotype was sampled from a human donor in a cohort sampled during active COVID-19.

The CDR3 loop is CASSWTASNQPQHF. The CDR3 DNA reads TGTGCCAGCAGTTGGACAGCAAGCAATCAGCCCCAGCATTTT. This sequence joins TRBV2 and TRBJ1-5; D might be TRBD1 (6 bases). CDR1 SNHLY and CDR2 FYNNEI come from the germline V gene. CDR3 size: 14 residues. V shed 5 bases and J shed 1 base, with 9 bases lying between them.